Listed below are T cell receptor beta chains from one sample, sequenced in a study of T cells after posttransplantation cyclophosphamide. The repertoire was sequenced with immunoSEQ multiplex PCR; TCRdb's copy has only in-frame clones and lacks some. The profile covers some 21,000 clones, with around 86% appearing a single time and roughly 2.2% taken by the ten largest. Sequenced here: PBMCs, sampled about 400 days after allogeneic stem cell transplant with calcineurin inhibitor and methotrexate. These receptors were collected from a female patient in her 30s who received an allogeneic stem cell transplant from an unrelated donor, was CMV-positive, and had acute and chronic GVHD. Certain T cells may be donor cells from the graft. CDR3s include the opening cysteine and the closing phenylalanine or tryptophan.

j_call	v_call	cdr3_aa
TRBJ1-6	TRBV12-5	CASVSGSSYNSPLHF
TRBJ1-4	TRBV5-1	CASSPVGGTNEKLFF
TRBJ2-1	TRBV7-3	CASSEGTANEQFF
TRBJ1-4	TRBV28	CASSIRGKLFF
TRBJ1-2	TRBV19	CASSLQGVYGYTF
TRBJ2-6	TRBV28	CASSLINSGANVLTF
TRBJ2-7	TRBV7-3	CASSARQGYEQYF
TRBJ1-4	TRBV25-1	CASSGAKREKLFF
.	TRBV5-6	CASSFGQGSYEQYF
TRBJ1-4	TRBV5-6	CASSSTIHRAPNEKLFF
TRBJ1-3	TRBV13	CASSLAHSGNTIYF
TRBJ2-2	TRBV14	CASSRDSNTGELFF
TRBJ2-5	TRBV30	CAWARDRPKETQYF
TRBJ1-2	TRBV27	CASSLGTANYGYTF
TRBJ2-3	TRBV5-1	CASSSSGGWADTQYF
TRBJ1-1	TRBV6-6	CASSLVQGYFTEAFF